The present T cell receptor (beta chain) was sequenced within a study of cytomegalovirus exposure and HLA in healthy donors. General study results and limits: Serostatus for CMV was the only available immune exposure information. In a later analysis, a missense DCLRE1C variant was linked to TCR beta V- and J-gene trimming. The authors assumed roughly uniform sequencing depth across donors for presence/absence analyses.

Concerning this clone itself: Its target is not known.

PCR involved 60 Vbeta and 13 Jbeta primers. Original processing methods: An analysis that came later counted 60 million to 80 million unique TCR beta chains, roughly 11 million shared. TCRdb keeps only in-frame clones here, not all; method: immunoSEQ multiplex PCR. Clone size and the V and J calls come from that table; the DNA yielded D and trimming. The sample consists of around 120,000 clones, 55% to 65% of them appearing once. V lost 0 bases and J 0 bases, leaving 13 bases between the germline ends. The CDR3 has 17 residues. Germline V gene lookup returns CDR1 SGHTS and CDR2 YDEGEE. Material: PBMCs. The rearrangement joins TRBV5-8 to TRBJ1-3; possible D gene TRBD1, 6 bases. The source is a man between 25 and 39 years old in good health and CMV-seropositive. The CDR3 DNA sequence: TGTGCCAGCAGCTTGGCCCGGGGGGCCTACTCTGGAAACACCATATATTTT. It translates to CASSLARGAYSGNTIYF.